The sequence of this T cell receptor beta chain was determined in a study of shared clonotypes between healthy human individuals. Study-level points and caveats: With few donors, the genetic and exposure-history diversity represented was limited.

Comment on this clone: No antigen is known for it.

Unmatched junction bases numbered 9, after V lost 5 bases and J lost 2 bases. Germline CDR1 is MDHEN and CDR2 is SYDVKM. The CDR3 totals 15 residues. Sequencing was performed with immunoSEQ multiplex PCR; in TCRdb, only in-frame clones are kept and a portion is missing. The sample carries around 1.9 million clones, 85% to 95% recorded once. CD45RO negativity and positive selection for CCR7 defined naive CD8 cells, a population that excluded terminally differentiated effector memory CD45RA+ cells. The sequence came from a man aged 18-30 years in good health. Some clones in this sample may be carry-over from other donors' samples. What was sequenced was naive CD8+ T cells from PBMCs. The chain joins TRBV28 to TRBJ2-7; 7 positions match TRBD1. The CDR3 DNA follows: TGTGCCAGCAGTCCCTTCCGGGACAGCCCCTACGAGCAGTACTTC. Residues: CASSPFRDSPYEQYF.